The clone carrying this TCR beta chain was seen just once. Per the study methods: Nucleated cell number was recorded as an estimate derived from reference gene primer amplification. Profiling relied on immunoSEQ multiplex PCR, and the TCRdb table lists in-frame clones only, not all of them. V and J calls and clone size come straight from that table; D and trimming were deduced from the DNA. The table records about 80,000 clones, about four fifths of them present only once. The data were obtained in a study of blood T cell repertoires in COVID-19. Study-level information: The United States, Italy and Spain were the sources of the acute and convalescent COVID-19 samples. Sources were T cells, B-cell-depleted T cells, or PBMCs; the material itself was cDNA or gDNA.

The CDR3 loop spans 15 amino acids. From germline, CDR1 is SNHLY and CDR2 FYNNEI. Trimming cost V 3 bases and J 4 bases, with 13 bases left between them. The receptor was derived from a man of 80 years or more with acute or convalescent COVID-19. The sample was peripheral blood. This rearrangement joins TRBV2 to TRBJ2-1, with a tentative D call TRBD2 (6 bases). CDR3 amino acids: CASSEKRVSYNEQFF. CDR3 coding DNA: TGTGCCAGCAGTGAGAAGCGGGTGAGTTACAATGAGCAGTTCTTC. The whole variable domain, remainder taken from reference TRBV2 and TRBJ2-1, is EPEVTQTPSHQVTQMGQEVILRCVPISNHLYFYWYRQILGQKVEFLVSFYNNEISEKSEIFDDQFSVERPDGSNFTLKIRSTKLEDSAMYFCASSEKRVSYNEQFFGPGTRLTVL.